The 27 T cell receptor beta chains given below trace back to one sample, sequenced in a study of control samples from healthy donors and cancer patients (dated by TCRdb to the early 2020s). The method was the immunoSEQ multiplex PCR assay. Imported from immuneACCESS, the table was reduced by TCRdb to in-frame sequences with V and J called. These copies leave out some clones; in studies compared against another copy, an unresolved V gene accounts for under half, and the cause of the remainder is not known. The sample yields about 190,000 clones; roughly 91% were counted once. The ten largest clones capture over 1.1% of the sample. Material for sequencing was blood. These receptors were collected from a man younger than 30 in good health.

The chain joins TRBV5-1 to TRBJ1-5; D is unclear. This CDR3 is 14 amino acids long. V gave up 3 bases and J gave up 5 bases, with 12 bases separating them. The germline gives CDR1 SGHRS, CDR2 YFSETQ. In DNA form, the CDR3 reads TGCGCCAGCAGCTCCCGGGCCCGGGATCAGCCCCAGCATTTT. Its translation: CASSSRARDQPQHF.

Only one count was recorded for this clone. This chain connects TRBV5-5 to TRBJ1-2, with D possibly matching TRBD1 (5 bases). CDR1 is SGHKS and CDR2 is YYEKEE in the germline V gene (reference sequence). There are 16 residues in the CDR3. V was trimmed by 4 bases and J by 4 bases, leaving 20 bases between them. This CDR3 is CASSLDSPTTSYGYTF. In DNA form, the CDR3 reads TGTGCCAGCAGCCTCGACAGCCCGACCACTTCCTATGGCTACACCTTC.

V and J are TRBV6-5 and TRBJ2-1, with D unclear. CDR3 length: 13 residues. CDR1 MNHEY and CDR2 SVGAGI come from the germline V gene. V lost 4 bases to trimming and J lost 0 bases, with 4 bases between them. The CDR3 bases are TGTGCCAGCAGTTCGAGCTCCTACAATGAGCAGTTCTTC. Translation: CASSSSSYNEQFF.

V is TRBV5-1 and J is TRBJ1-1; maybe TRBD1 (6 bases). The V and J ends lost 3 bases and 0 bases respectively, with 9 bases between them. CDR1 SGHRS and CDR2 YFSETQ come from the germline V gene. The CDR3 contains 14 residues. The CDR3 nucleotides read TGCGCCAGCAGCTCACAGGGATTGAACACTGAAGCTTTCTTT. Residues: CASSSQGLNTEAFF.

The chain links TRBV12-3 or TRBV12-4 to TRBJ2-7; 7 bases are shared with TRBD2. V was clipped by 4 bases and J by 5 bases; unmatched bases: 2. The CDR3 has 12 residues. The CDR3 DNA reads TGTGCCAGCAGTTGGGGGGGGGACGAGCAGTACTTC. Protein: CASSWGGDEQYF.

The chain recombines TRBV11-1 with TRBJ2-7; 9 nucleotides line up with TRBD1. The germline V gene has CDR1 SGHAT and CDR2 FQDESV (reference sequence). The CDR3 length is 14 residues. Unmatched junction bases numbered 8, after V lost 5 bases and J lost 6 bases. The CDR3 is CASSHRDRVSEQYF. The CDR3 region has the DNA TGTGCCAGCAGCCACCGGGACAGGGTGTCCGAGCAGTACTTC. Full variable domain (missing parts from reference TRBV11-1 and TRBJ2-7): EAEVAQSPRYKITEKSQAVAFWCDPISGHATLYWYRQILGQGPELLVQFQDESVVDDSQLPKDRFSAERLKGVDSTLKIQPAELGDSAMYLCASSHRDRVSEQYFGPGTRLTVT.

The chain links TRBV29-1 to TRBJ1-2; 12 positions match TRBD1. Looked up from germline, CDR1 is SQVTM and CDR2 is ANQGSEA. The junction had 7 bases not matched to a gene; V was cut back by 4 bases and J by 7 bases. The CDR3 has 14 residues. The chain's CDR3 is CSVGVGQGASGYTF. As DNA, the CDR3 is TGCAGCGTTGGGGTGGGACAGGGGGCTTCTGGCTACACCTTC.

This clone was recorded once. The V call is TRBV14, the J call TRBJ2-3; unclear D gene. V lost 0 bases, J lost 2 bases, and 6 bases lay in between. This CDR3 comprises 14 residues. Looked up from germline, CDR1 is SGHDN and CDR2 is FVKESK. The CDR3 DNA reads TGTGCCAGCAGCCAAGAAAAAGCCACAGATACGCAGTATTTT. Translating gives CASSQEKATDTQYF.

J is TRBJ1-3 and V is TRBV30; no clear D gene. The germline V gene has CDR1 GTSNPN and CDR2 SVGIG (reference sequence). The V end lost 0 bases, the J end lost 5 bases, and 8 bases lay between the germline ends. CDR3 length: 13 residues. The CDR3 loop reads CAWSVPSRNTIYF. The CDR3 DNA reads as TGTGCCTGGAGTGTACCTTCCCGAAACACCATATATTTT.

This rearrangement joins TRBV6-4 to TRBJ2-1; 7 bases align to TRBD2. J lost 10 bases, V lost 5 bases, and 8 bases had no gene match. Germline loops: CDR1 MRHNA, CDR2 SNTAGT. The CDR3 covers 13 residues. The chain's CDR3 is CASSSRGVGEQFF. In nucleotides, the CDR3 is TGTGCCAGCAGTTCACGGGGGGTAGGGGAGCAGTTCTTC.

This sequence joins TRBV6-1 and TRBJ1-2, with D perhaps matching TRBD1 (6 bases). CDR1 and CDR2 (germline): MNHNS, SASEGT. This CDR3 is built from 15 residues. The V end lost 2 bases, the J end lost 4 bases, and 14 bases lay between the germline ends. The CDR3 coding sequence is TGTGCCAGCAGTGAATACCAGGGGCTTGGCTATGGCTACACCTTC. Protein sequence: CASSEYQGLGYGYTF.

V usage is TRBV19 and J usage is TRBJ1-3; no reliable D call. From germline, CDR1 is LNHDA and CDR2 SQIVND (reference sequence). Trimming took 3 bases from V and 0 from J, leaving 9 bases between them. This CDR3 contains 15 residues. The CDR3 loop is CASSIDGSSGNTIYF. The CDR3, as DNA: TGTGCCAGTAGTATCGACGGGTCCTCTGGAAACACCATATATTTT.

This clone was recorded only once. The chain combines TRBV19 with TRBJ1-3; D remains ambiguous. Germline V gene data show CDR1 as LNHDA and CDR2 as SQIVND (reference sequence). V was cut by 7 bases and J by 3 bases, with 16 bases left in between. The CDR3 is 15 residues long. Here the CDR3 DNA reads TGTGCCAGTACCAAAGATGAGGATGTTGGAAACACCATATATTTT. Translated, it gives CASTKDEDVGNTIYF.

CDR3 sequence reads: CASSGERGGSTDTQYF. Here the CDR3 DNA reads TGTGCCAGCAGTGGAGAGCGGGGGGGAAGCACAGATACGCAGTATTTT. The chain carries TRBV2 and TRBJ2-3; 10 positions agree with TRBD2. The length of the CDR3 is 16 residues. Germline V gene sequence: CDR1 SNHLY, CDR2 FYNNEI. J gave up 0 bases and V 4 bases, and 4 bases lay outside the gene matches. The full variable domain, in which reference TRBV2 and TRBJ2-3 provide the parts outside the CDR3, is EPEVTQTPSHQVTQMGQEVILRCVPISNHLYFYWYRQILGQKVEFLVSFYNNEISEKSEIFDDQFSVERPDGSNFTLKIRSTKLEDSAMYFCASSGERGGSTDTQYFGPGTRLTVL.

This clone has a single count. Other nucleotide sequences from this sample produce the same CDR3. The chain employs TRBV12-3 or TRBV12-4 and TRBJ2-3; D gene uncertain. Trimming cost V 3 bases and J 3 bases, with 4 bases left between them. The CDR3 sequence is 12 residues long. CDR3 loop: CASSFSTDTQYF. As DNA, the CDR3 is TGTGCCAGCAGTTTCTCGACAGATACGCAGTATTTT.

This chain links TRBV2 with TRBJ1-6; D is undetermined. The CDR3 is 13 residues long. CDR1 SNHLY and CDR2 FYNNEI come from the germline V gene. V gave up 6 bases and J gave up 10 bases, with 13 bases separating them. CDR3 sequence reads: CASSPFTGSPLHF. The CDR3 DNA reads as TGTGCCAGCAGCCCCTTTACCGGCTCACCCCTCCACTTT. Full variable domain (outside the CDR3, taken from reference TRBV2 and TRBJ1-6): EPEVTQTPSHQVTQMGQEVILRCVPISNHLYFYWYRQILGQKVEFLVSFYNNEISEKSEIFDDQFSVERPDGSNFTLKIRSTKLEDSAMYFCASSPFTGSPLHFGNGTRLTVT.

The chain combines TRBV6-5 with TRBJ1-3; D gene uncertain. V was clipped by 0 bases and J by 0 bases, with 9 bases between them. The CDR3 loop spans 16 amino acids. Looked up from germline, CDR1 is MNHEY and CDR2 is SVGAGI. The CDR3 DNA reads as TGTGCCAGCAGTTACTCTTATTTGAGCTCTGGAAACACCATATATTTT. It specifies CASSYSYLSSGNTIYF.

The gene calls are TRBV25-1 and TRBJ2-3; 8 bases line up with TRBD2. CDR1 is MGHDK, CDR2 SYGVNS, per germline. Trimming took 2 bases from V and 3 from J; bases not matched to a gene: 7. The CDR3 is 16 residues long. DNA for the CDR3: TGTGCCAGCAGTGAAGTTCGGGGGGGGGCAACAGATACGCAGTATTTT. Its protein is CASSEVRGGATDTQYF.

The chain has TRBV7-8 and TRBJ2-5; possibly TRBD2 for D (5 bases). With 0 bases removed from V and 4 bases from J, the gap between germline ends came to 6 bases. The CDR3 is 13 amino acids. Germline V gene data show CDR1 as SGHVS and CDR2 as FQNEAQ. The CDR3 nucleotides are TGTGCCAGCAGCTTAGCACGGGGAGAGACCCAGTACTTC. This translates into CASSLARGETQYF.

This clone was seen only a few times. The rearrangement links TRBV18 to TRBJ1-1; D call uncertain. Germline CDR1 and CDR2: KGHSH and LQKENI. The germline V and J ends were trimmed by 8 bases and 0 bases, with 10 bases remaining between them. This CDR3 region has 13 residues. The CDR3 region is CASTTEMNTEAFF. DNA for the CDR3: TGTGCCAGCACCACAGAGATGAACACTGAAGCTTTCTTT.

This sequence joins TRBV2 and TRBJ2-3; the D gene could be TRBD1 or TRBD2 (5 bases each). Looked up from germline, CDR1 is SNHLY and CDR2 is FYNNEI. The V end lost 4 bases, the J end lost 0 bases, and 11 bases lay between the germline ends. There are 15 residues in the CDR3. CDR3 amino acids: CASSVYGDSTDTQYF. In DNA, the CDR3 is TGTGCCAGCAGTGTGTATGGGGACAGCACAGATACGCAGTATTTT.

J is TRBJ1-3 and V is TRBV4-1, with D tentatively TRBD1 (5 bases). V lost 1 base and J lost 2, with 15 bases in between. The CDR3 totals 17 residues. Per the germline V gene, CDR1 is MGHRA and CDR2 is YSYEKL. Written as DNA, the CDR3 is TGCGCCAGCAGCCAAGGATGGGGAACAGGTGCTGGAAACACCATATATTTT. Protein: CASSQGWGTGAGNTIYF.

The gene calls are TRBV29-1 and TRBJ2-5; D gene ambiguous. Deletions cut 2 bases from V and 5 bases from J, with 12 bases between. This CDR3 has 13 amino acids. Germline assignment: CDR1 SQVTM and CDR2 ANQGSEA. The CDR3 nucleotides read TGCAGCGTTGAATCTCGCGTCGGGGAGACCCAGTACTTC. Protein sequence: CSVESRVGETQYF.

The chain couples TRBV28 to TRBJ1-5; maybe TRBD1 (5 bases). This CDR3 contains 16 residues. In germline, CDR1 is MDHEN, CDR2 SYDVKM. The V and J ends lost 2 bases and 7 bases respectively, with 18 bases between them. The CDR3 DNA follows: TGTGCCAGCAGTTTACGTCCCAGGATGAGGGGACAGCCCCAGCATTTT. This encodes CASSLRPRMRGQPQHF.

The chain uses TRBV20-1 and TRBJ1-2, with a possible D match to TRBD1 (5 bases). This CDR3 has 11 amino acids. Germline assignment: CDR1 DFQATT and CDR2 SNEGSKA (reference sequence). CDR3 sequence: CIWGFNYGYTF. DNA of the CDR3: TGCATATGGGGGTTTAACTATGGCTACACCTTC.

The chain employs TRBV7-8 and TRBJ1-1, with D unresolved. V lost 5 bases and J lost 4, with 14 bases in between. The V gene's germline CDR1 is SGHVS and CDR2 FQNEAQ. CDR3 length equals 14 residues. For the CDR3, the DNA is TGTGCCAGCAGCGCGTACCCAGGAGGCACTGAAGCTTTCTTT. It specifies CASSAYPGGTEAFF. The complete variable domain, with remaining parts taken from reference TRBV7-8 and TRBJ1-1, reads GAGVSQSPRYKVAKRGQDVALRCDPISGHVSLFWYQQALGQGPEFLTYFQNEAQLDKSGLPSDRFFAERPEGSVSTLKIQRTQQEDSAVYLCASSAYPGGTEAFFGQGTRLTVV.

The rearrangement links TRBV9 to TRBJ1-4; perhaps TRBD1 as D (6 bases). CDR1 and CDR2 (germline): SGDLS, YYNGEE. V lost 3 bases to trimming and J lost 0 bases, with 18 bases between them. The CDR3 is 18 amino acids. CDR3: CASSASTGAFSTNEKLFF. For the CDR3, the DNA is TGTGCCAGCAGCGCCTCGACAGGAGCTTTTTCAACTAATGAAAAACTGTTTTTT.